The 21 T cell receptor beta chains reported below all come from one sample, sequenced in a study of blood T cell repertoires in COVID-19. Generated by immunoSEQ multiplex PCR, the TCRdb table keeps only in-frame clones and is missing some. The data show about 230,000 clones, just over 85% seen once. The source material was peripheral blood. The receptors shown here come from a man in his fifties with COVID-19, enrolled during active disease.

This clone was detected a few times. The J gene is TRBJ1-1, the V gene TRBV5-1; D ambiguous. The germline V gene encodes CDR1 SGHRS and CDR2 YFSETQ. The V gene lost 0 bases and the J gene lost 1 base, with 4 bases spanning the gap. The CDR3 length is 13 residues. In DNA, the CDR3 is TGCGCCAGCAGCTTGGACACGAACACTGAAGCTTTCTTT. This encodes CASSLDTNTEAFF.

The chain is built from TRBV7-3 and TRBJ1-1, with D uncertain. The germline CDR1 and CDR2 sequences are SGHTA and FQGTGA. This CDR3 is 13 amino acids long. Trimming stripped 5 bases from V and 4 bases from J, with 11 bases between. CDR3 coding DNA: TGTGCCAGCAGCCCTTCCGCGGGCACTGAAGCTTTCTTT. Amino acid sequence: CASSPSAGTEAFF.

The CDR3 here is CASSTPDRGGGTEAFF. The CDR3 DNA sequence: TGTGCCAGTAGTACCCCGGACAGGGGTGGTGGCACTGAAGCTTTCTTT. The rearrangement joins TRBV19 to TRBJ1-1, with 9 bases lining up with TRBD1. The CDR3 loop spans 16 amino acids. V lost 4 bases to trimming and J lost 4 bases; unmatched junction nucleotides: 10. From germline, CDR1 is LNHDA and CDR2 SQIVND (reference sequence).

This chain links TRBV7-2 with TRBJ2-1; maybe TRBD2 (5 bases). This CDR3 is built from 14 residues. V lost 6 bases, J lost 6 bases, and 15 bases lay in between. Per germline, CDR1 SGHTA and CDR2 FQGNSA. CDR3 region: CASRMEVATNEQFF. The CDR3 DNA reads as TGTGCCAGCAGGATGGAGGTAGCTACCAATGAGCAGTTCTTC.

V and J are TRBV4-1 and TRBJ1-5; the D gene is possibly TRBD1 (6 bases). V was cut by 0 bases and J by 5 bases, with 11 bases left in between. The CDR3 loop spans 15 amino acids. The germline V gene encodes CDR1 MGHRA and CDR2 YSYEKL. The CDR3, as DNA: TGCGCCAGCAGCCAAGAGACAGGAATACATCAGCCCCAGCATTTT. Translation: CASSQETGIHQPQHF.

V gene TRBV5-1 combines with J gene TRBJ2-6; 7 positions match TRBD1. This CDR3 is built from 16 residues. The V gene end was trimmed by 0 bases and the J gene end by 2 bases; junction bases not matched to a gene: 2. The V gene's germline CDR1 is SGHRS and CDR2 YFSETQ. The CDR3 nucleotides read TGCGCCAGCAGCTTGGGGCAGGGGGCTGGGGCCAACGTCCTGACTTTC. Translating it yields CASSLGQGAGANVLTF.

This chain uses TRBV19 with TRBJ2-1; 8 positions match TRBD1. V lost 5 bases and J lost 10; bases outside the gene matches: 10. The CDR3 runs 14 residues. The germline V gene encodes CDR1 LNHDA and CDR2 SQIVND (reference sequence). CDR3 region: CASSVGQGGYEQFF. DNA for the CDR3: TGTGCCAGTAGTGTAGGACAGGGCGGGTACGAGCAGTTCTTC.

V and J are TRBV7-3 and TRBJ2-3; 7 positions agree with TRBD2. Germline V gene lookup returns CDR1 SGHTA and CDR2 FQGTGA. Trimming took 5 bases from V and 4 from J; bases not matched to a gene: 6. The CDR3 runs 14 residues. The CDR3 is CASSPGLESDTQYF. The CDR3 region has the DNA TGTGCCAGCAGCCCAGGACTAGAATCAGATACGCAGTATTTT.

V and J are TRBV7-9 and TRBJ2-7; no reliable D call. V shed 3 bases and J shed 1 base, with 10 bases lying between them. CDR1 and CDR2 (germline): SEHNR, FQNEAQ (reference sequence). The CDR3 has 14 amino acids. CDR3 residues: CASSFWFSSYEQYF. CDR3 sequence (DNA): TGTGCCAGCAGCTTCTGGTTCAGTTCCTACGAGCAGTACTTC.

J is TRBJ1-5 and V is TRBV19; TRBD1 matches at 7 bases. The CDR3 spans 15 residues. Germline CDR1 reads LNHDA; CDR2 reads SQIVND (reference sequence). V lost 6 bases and J lost 7; bases outside the gene matches: 12. The CDR3: CASSTTGQSRQPQHF. The CDR3 region has the DNA TGTGCCAGTAGCACCACGGGACAGTCTCGACAGCCCCAGCATTTT.

As for this clone: The junction and the germline gene differ at one end; a read error may be behind it. This sequence joins TRBV7-7 and TRBJ2-5, with D possibly TRBD1 on 6 matching bases. From germline, CDR1 is SSHAT and CDR2 FNYEAQ (reference sequence). The length of the CDR3 is 14 residues. This chain's CDR3 is CASSLGTNQETQYF. The CDR3 DNA follows: TGTGCTAGCAGCTTAGGGACAAACCAAGAGACCCAGTACTTC.

This clone occurred a few times. The V call is TRBV7-6, the J call TRBJ2-2; tentative D call: TRBD2 (6 bases). This CDR3 has 16 residues. The germline V gene encodes CDR1 SGHVS and CDR2 FNYEAQ. Trimming cost V 6 bases and J 2 bases, with 16 bases left between them. For the CDR3, the DNA is TGTGCCAGCAGTCCGCGACTAGTCAGAAACACCGGGGAGCTGTTTTTT. Residues: CASSPRLVRNTGELFF.

This sequence joins TRBV2 and TRBJ1-1; 7 positions match TRBD1. The CDR3 is made up of 13 amino acids. Germline assignment: CDR1 SNHLY and CDR2 FYNNEI. The J segment lost 4 bases and the V segment lost 11 bases, leaving 10 bases of the junction unmatched. For the CDR3, the DNA is TGTGCCCGCCAGGATTCAGGGGGCACTGAAGCTTTCTTT. It is translated as CARQDSGGTEAFF. Filled out from reference TRBV2 and TRBJ1-1, the complete variable domain reads EPEVTQTPSHQVTQMGQEVILRCVPISNHLYFYWYRQILGQKVEFLVSFYNNEISEKSEIFDDQFSVERPDGSNFTLKIRSTKLEDSAMYFCARQDSGGTEAFFGQGTRLTVV.

The rearrangement joins TRBV19 to TRBJ2-5; the match to TRBD2 covers 12 bases. J was trimmed by 2 bases and V by 6 bases; bases with no gene match: 13. CDR1 and CDR2 from the germline V gene are LNHDA and SQIVND (reference sequence). The CDR3 has 18 residues. The CDR3 region is CASSHSKTSGGQQETQYF. The DNA for the CDR3 is TGTGCCAGTAGCCACAGTAAGACTAGCGGGGGCCAGCAAGAGACCCAGTACTTC.

The V and J genes are TRBV4-1 and TRBJ1-5, with 7 bases fitting TRBD1. From germline, CDR1 is MGHRA and CDR2 YSYEKL. This CDR3 spans 16 amino acids. Trimming took 0 bases from V and 1 from J; bases not matched to a gene: 3. For the CDR3, the DNA is TGCGCCAGCAGCCAAGAGGGGACAGCGAGCAATCAGCCCCAGCATTTT. Protein product: CASSQEGTASNQPQHF.

The rearrangement joins TRBV7-8 to TRBJ2-2, with 11 bases matching TRBD2. V shed 3 bases, J shed 4 bases, and the junction held 4 bases outside the gene matches. This CDR3 contains 16 residues. CDR1 and CDR2 from the germline V gene are SGHVS and FQNEAQ. The CDR3, as DNA: TGTGCCAGCAGCTTGGTGGGACTAGCGGCCACCGGGGAGCTGTTTTTT. Encoded protein: CASSLVGLAATGELFF.

The rearrangement links TRBV28 to TRBJ1-5, with TRBD1 matching over 12 bases. Germline CDR1 reads MDHEN; CDR2 reads SYDVKM. Trimming took 4 bases from V and 8 from J; bases not matched to a gene: 9. This CDR3 comprises 16 residues. The chain's CDR3 is CASSSPGTGGYEPQHF. Written as DNA, the CDR3 is TGTGCCAGCAGTTCCCCCGGGACAGGGGGCTACGAGCCCCAGCATTTT.

This chain joins TRBV7-7 and TRBJ2-5; possible D gene TRBD1, 6 bases. V gave up 5 bases and J gave up 2 bases, with 9 bases separating them. There are 13 residues in the CDR3. CDR1 and CDR2 (germline): SSHAT, FNYEAQ (reference sequence). CDR3 amino acids: CASSMDRQETQYF. The CDR3 DNA is TGTGCCAGCAGCATGGACAGACAAGAGACCCAGTACTTC.

The rearrangement joins TRBV5-1 to TRBJ1-2, with TRBD1 matching over 8 bases. Per the germline V gene, CDR1 is SGHRS and CDR2 is YFSETQ. After removal of 0 bases from V and 8 bases from J, the junction contained 12 bases not matched to a gene. The CDR3 length is 16 residues. This CDR3 is CASSLAGQGSLRGYTF. The CDR3 DNA reads as TGCGCCAGCAGCTTGGCCGGACAGGGATCACTGCGGGGCTACACCTTC. Full variable domain (rest looked up from reference TRBV5-1 and TRBJ1-2): KAGVTQTPRYLIKTRGQQVTLSCSPISGHRSVSWYQQTPGQGLQFLFEYFSETQRNKGNFPGRFSGRQFSNSRSEMNVSTLELGDSALYLCASSLAGQGSLRGYTFGSGTRLTVV.

The chain is built from TRBV6-5 and TRBJ1-2, with D tentatively TRBD1 (5 bases). CDR3 length: 13 amino acids. Germline loops: CDR1 MNHEY, CDR2 SVGAGI. V was trimmed by 0 bases and J by 6 bases, leaving 8 bases between them. CDR3 amino acids: CASSYSVRDGYTF. As DNA, the CDR3 is TGTGCCAGCAGTTACTCGGTCAGGGATGGCTACACCTTC.

In DNA form, the CDR3 reads TGTGCCAGCAGAGCCAGGGAGAACACTGAAGCTTTCTTT. Its protein is CASRARENTEAFF. V gene TRBV6-5 combines with J gene TRBJ1-1, with D perhaps matching TRBD1 (5 bases). This CDR3 comprises 13 residues. Trimming took off 6 bases at V and 1 base at J, with 9 bases between the two ends. Per the germline V gene, CDR1 is MNHEY and CDR2 is SVGAGI.